This T cell receptor (beta chain) was sequenced in a study of blood T cell repertoires in COVID-19. Whole-study context: There were acute and convalescent COVID-19 samples, and they came from the United States, Italy and Spain. The cDNA or gDNA used as material had been derived from T cells, B-cell-depleted T cells, or PBMCs.

This table comes from immunoSEQ multiplex PCR, and its TCRdb copy is limited to in-frame clones, with some not included. The sample contains around 94,000 clones, 65% to 90% of which appear only once. V lost 7 bases and J lost 4; bases outside the gene matches: 5. This CDR3 is built from 16 residues. The V gene's germline CDR1 is SNHLY and CDR2 FYNNEI. Sequences were obtained from peripheral blood. The receptor's source is a man aged 80 or over with acute or convalescent COVID-19. This chain links TRBV2 with TRBJ2-2; TRBD2 agrees at 14 bases. The chain's CDR3 is CASTPGLAGVTGELFF. CDR3 nucleotides: TGTGCCAGCACCCCGGGACTAGCGGGAGTCACCGGGGAGCTGTTTTTT.